This T cell receptor (beta chain) stems from a study of T cells in Graves' hyperthyroidism and ophthalmopathy. Researchers amplified the TCR beta CDR3 regions from RNA transcripts. HTBI primers were the set used in a first-round RT-PCR of the TCR CDR3. Each CDR3 protein is one row after TCRdb ran MiXCR on the multiplex PCR reads. The sample lists hundreds of thousands of distinct CDR3 sequences; just under 20% were seen once. This clonotype appeared many times. Diagnoses were made from clinical symptoms, serum measures (thyroxine and TRAb), thyroid ultrasound and orbital computed tomography. The CDR3 runs 15 residues. Trimming took off 3 bases at V and 2 bases at J, with 12 bases between the two ends. CDR1 is KGHSH, CDR2 LQKENI, per germline.

This chain connects TRBV18 to TRBJ2-3; D is unresolved. Sequenced input: blood. The origin of this receptor is a man aged 35 to 55 with Graves' ophthalmopathy. The CDR3 bases are TGTGCCAGCTCACCTTGGGAAGGCGACACAGATACGCAGTATTTT. Encoded protein: CASSPWEGDTDTQYF. The full variable domain, with the rest looked up from reference TRBV18 and TRBJ2-3, is NAGVMQNPRHLVRRRGQEARLRCSPMKGHSHVYWYRQLPEEGLKFMVYLQKENIIDESGMPKERFSAEFPKEGPSILRIQQVVRGDSAAYFCASSPWEGDTDTQYFGPGTRLTVL.